This TCR beta chain was retrieved from a study of blood T cell repertoires in COVID-19. At the level of the study: Collection of acute and convalescent COVID-19 samples took place in the United States, Italy and Spain. Nucleic acid was either cDNA or gDNA, and it came from T cells, B-cell-depleted T cells, or PBMCs.

Trimming took off 6 bases at V and 8 bases at J, with 13 bases between the two ends. The CDR3 totals 11 residues. Germline V gene data show CDR1 as DFQATT and CDR2 as SNEGSKA (reference sequence). The data were produced by immunoSEQ multiplex PCR, yet TCRdb's version contains in-frame clones alone and is incomplete. Of 96,000 or so clones in the sample, 80% to 90% were seen once. The Seattle patients joined while their infection was active and were tracked longitudinally afterward. Points on this clone: The sample carries other DNA sequences with the same CDR3.

Sequenced input: peripheral blood. The receptor was derived from a human donor with COVID-19, enrolled during active disease. The donor label of this sample is uncertain. The genes are TRBV20-1 and TRBJ1-2, with D possibly being TRBD1 (6 bases). The CDR3 DNA reads TGCAGTGCAGAAACAGGGTACGGCTACACCTTC. This sequence encodes CSAETGYGYTF.